The clone carrying this TCR beta chain is a singleton in its sample. The antigen is undetermined. The length of the CDR3 is 17 residues. Germline-derived CDR1 and CDR2 are MGHRA and YSYEKL. Trimming took 5 bases from V and 5 from J, leaving 24 bases between them. These data originate in a study of cytomegalovirus exposure and HLA in healthy donors. General study results and limits: As immune exposure information, only CMV serostatus was available. Most of the TCR beta V segments (in an earlier analysis) were productive either about 87% or about 30% of the time. Several of the most significant clusters were apparently associated with common viral pathogens in a later analysis.

PCR employed 60 Vbeta and 13 Jbeta primers. Some clones are missing from TCRdb's copy, which holds only in-frame ones; the method was immunoSEQ multiplex PCR. The sample includes around 50,000 clones, over 70% seen only once; the top ten take approximately 7.6%. The chain couples TRBV4-1 to TRBJ2-5, with D maybe TRBD2 (8 bases). What was sequenced was PBMCs. The clonotype was recovered from a man younger than 40 in good health and CMV-seropositive. Here the CDR3 reads CASSVRGAGGSFETQYF. The CDR3 coding sequence is TGCGCCAGCAGCGTGCGGGGGGCAGGGGGATCTTTTGAGACCCAGTACTTC.